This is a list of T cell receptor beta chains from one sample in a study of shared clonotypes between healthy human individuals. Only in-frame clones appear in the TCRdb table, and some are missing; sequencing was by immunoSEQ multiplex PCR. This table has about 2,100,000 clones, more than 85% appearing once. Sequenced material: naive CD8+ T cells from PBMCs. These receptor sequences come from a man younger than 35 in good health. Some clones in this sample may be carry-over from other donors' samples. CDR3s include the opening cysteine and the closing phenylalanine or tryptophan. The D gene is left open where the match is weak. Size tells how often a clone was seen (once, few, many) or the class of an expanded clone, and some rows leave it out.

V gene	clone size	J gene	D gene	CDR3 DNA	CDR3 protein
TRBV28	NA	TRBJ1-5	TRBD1	TGTGCCAGCAGTACGCTCGGACAGGACAATCAGCCCCAGCATTTT	CASSTLGQDNQPQHF
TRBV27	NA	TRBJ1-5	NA	TGTGCCAGCAGTAACCGACAGCCCAGTCAGCCCCAGCATTTT	CASSNRQPSQPQHF
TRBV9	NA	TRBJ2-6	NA	TGTGCCAGCAGCGCCCCTACAGGCTCTGGGGCCAACGTCCTGACTTTC	CASSAPTGSGANVLTF
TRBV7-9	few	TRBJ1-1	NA	TGTGCCAGCCGAGGAAAGGGCGATGACATTGGACAAGCTTTCTTT	CASRGKGDDIGQAFF
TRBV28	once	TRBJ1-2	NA	TGTGCCAGCAGTTTAAGGGCCAAGAGCCCATCCTATGGCTACACCTTC	CASSLRAKSPSYGYTF
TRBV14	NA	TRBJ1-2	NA	TGTGCCAGCAGCCCCGGCAGGGAAGATAACTATGGCTACACCTTC	CASSPGREDNYGYTF
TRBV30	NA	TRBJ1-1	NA	TGTGCCTGGAGAGAGTGGGGGGGCCGTGAAGCTTTCTTT	CAWREWGGREAFF
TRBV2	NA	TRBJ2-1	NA	TGTGCCGATAGGGAACTAGGGAACAATGAGCAGTTCTTC	CADRELGNNEQFF
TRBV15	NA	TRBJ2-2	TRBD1	TGTGCCACCAGCGCCCGGGACAGGGACACCGGGGAGCTGTTTTTT	CATSARDRDTGELFF
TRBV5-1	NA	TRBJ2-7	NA	TGCGCCAGCCGAATGACAGATAGCTCCTACGAGCAGTACTTC	CASRMTDSSYEQYF
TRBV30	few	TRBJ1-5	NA	TGTGCCTGGAACCCCGAGGGTTTTGGCAATCAGCCCCAGCATTTT	CAWNPEGFGNQPQHF
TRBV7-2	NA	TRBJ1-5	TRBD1	TGTGCCAGCAGCTTAGCAACCACAGGGGCGGGTCTGGACAATCAGCCCCAGCATTTT	CASSLATTGAGLDNQPQHF
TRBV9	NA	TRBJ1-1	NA	TGTGCCAGCAGCGTAGGGACAGCCATGAACACTGAAGCTTTCTTT	CASSVGTAMNTEAFF
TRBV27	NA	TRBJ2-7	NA	TGTGCCAGCAGTTGGACTGGAATGAACTACGAGCAGTACTTC	CASSWTGMNYEQYF
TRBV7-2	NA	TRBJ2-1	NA	TGTGCCAGCAGCTTTAATCCCTATTCCTCCTATGAGCAGTTCTTC	CASSFNPYSSYEQFF
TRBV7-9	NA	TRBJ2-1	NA	TGTGCCAGCAGCTTAGCGGCGGGGCCCGCTTACAATGAGCAGTTCTTC	CASSLAAGPAYNEQFF
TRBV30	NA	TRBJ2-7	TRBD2	TGTTCCCATGGGCTAGCGGGAAAAGGCGAGCAGTACTTC	CSHGLAGKGEQYF
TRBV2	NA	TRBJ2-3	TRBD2	TGTGCCAGCAGCTATAACCTAGCGGGAGGATTCACAGATACGCAGTATTTT	CASSYNLAGGFTDTQYF
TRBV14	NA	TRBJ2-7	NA	TGTGCCAGCAGCCAAGAATCCCGGACGAGGGAGCAGTACTTC	CASSQESRTREQYF
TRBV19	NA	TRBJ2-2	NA	TGTGCCAGTAGTATTGGGAGCAACACCGGGGAGCTGTTTTTT	CASSIGSNTGELFF
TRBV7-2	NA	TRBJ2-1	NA	TGTGCCAGCAGCTTAACTTTGGGCATTAATTCCTACAATGAGCAGTTCTTC	CASSLTLGINSYNEQFF
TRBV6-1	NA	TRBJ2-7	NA	TGTGCCAGCAGTGAACCGGGGTGGGCAGATTACGAGCAGTACTTC	CASSEPGWADYEQYF
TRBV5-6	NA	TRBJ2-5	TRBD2	TGTGCCAGCAGCTTACAGACTAGCGGGAGTTCGGAGACCCAGTACTTC	CASSLQTSGSSETQYF
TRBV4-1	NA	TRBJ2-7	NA	TGCGCCAGCAGCCAAGGGGGGGGGCGTCCCTACGAGCAGTACTTC	CASSQGGGRPYEQYF
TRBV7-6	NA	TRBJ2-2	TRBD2	TGTGCCAGCAGCTTGAGCCTAGCGGGAGGCTCCGGGGAGCTGTTTTTT	CASSLSLAGGSGELFF
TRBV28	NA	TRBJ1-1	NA	TGTGCCAGCAGTTTATACCCTAGGCGCGAAGCTTTCTTT	CASSLYPRREAFF
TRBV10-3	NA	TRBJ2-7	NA	TGTGCCATCAGTGAGACTGCCATGGGAACCTACGAGCAGTACTTC	CAISETAMGTYEQYF
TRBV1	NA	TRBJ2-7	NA	TGCACCAGCAGCCAAAGGCTAGCGGGAGATGGAGACGAGCAGTACTTC	CTSSQRLAGDGDEQYF
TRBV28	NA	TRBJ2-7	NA	TGTGCCAGCAGCGGGCCGAGCTCCTACGAGCAGTACTTC	CASSGPSSYEQYF
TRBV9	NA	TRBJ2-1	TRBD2	TGTGCCAGCAGCGTAGAACCGGCGTTAGCGGGAGTGTATGAGCAGTTCTTC	CASSVEPALAGVYEQFF
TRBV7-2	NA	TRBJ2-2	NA	TGTGCCAGCAGCTTAGGACAGGGAGGGTACACCGGGGAGCTGTTTTTT	CASSLGQGGYTGELFF
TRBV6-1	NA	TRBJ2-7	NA	TGTGCCAGCAGTGAATTAAACGACAGGCTTCAGTACTTC	CASSELNDRLQYF
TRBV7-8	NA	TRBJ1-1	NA	TGTGCCAGCAGCTTGGGTGGGGGAATCGACACTGAAGCTTTCTTT	CASSLGGGIDTEAFF
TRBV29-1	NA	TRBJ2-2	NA	TGCAGCGTCAGGGGAGGGTACGGGGAGCTGTTTTTT	CSVRGGYGELFF
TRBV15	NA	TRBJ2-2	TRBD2	TGTGCCACCAGCGAGAGGGGAGGGAACGGGGAGCTGTTTTTT	CATSERGGNGELFF
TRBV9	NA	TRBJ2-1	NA	TGTGCCAGCAGCCCGGGCGGCTCCTACAATGAGCAGTTCTTC	CASSPGGSYNEQFF
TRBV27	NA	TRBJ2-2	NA	TGTGCCAGCAGCAGGGTAACCGGGGAGCTGTTTTTT	CASSRVTGELFF
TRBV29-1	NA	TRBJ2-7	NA	TGCAGCGTTGTGCAGGAGGGGGGGTACGAGCAGTACTTC	CSVVQEGGYEQYF
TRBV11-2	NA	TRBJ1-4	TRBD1	TGTGCCAGCAGCCTCCGACAGGGTGGTGAAAAACTGTTTTTT	CASSLRQGGEKLFF
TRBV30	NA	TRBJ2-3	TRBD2	TGTGCCTGGAGTGTTTTTTGGTGGTCTAGCGGGATGGCAGATACGCAGTATTTT	CAWSVFWWSSGMADTQYF